Following are 27 T cell receptor beta chains from one sample sequenced in a study of TET2 disruption in CD19-targeted CAR T cells. These receptors have no known antigen. Treatment in this sample: autologous CTL019 cells: CD19 CAR with 4-1BB and CD3 zeta domains. Here immunoSEQ multiplex PCR was the method, and the copy in TCRdb shows in-frame clones only, minus some. This sample's clone table lists 25,000 to 30,000 clones. The sample in question was CD8- CAR+ T cells sorted from cultured blood T cells, obtained for CD19 CAR T cell therapy. As for subset: CD8-negative CAR-positive T cells from the infusion product. These receptors all come from a man in his 70s with chronic lymphocytic leukemia.

In the case of this clone: The CDR3 goes on 3 residues after the read ends, and that part is filled in from the germline J gene. The chain recombines TRBV19 with TRBJ2-5; D is undetermined. Per the germline V gene, CDR1 is LNHDA and CDR2 is SQIVND (reference sequence). This CDR3 is 14 amino acids long. V shed 6 bases and J shed 0 bases, with 11 bases lying between them. CDR3 bases read: TGTGCCAGTAGACCAACAGATTACCAAGAGACC. It codes for CASRPTDYQET. The whole CDR3 is CASRPTDYQETQYF.

As to this clone: The CDR3 end is not reached by the read, which stops 3 residues before it; the germline J gene fills it in. The rearrangement links TRBV5-6 to TRBJ1-1; D possibly corresponds to TRBD1 (5 bases). Germline V CDR1 and CDR2: SGHDT, YYEEEE. The CDR3 contains 13 residues. The covered CDR3 bases are TGTGCCAGCAGCCCACCCGGGCAGGGTCTA. This translates into CASSPPGQGL. The CDR3 in its entirety is CASSPPGQGLAFF.

Points on this clone: A junction boundary mismatches the germline segment, possibly from a read error. From the germline J gene comes the end of the CDR3, since the read stops 3 residues before it. Different DNA sequences within this sample yield the same CDR3. This chain links TRBV5-1 with TRBJ1-3; 7 bases are a match to TRBD1. The CDR3 extends over 14 amino acids. CDR1 is SGHRS and CDR2 is YFSETQ in the germline V gene. The CDR3 DNA, read in part, is TGCGCCAGCAGCCCGGGACAGATTGGAAACACT. Translation: CASSPGQIGNT. The full CDR3 is CASSPGQIGNTIYF. Filled out from reference TRBV5-1 and TRBJ1-3, the complete variable domain reads KAGVTQTPRYLIKTRGQQVTLSCSPISGHRSVSWYQQTPGQGLQFLFEYFSETQRNKGNFPGRFSGRQFSNSRSEMNVSTLELGDSALYLCASSPGQIGNTIYFGEGSWLTVV.

Worth noting for this clone: The CDR3 goes on 3 residues after the read ends, and that part is filled in from the germline J gene. The rearrangement joins TRBV6-2 or TRBV6-3 to TRBJ2-4, with D possibly matching TRBD2 (6 bases). Per the germline V gene, CDR1 is MNHEY and CDR2 is SVGEGT. This CDR3 has 13 amino acids. The CDR3 sequence is CASSRTRGYGQYF. The CDR3 DNA, read in part, is TGTGCCAGCAGCCGTACACGGGGGTATGGT.

Details on this clone: Read coverage stops 3 residues before the CDR3 terminus; the germline J gene supplies the remainder. The chain carries TRBV6-2 or TRBV6-3 and TRBJ2-5; 10 bases match TRBD1. V gave up 9 bases and J gave up 1 base; unmatched junction bases: 5. This CDR3 comprises 14 residues. Germline V gives CDR1 MNHEY, CDR2 SVGEGT. The DNA read from the CDR3 is TGTGCCAGTCGGGGACAGGGGCCCCAAGAGACC. Translated: CASRGQGPQET. The full CDR3 is CASRGQGPQETQYF.

Of note for this clone: Read sequence stops 3 residues before the CDR3 end, and the germline J gene provides the missing end. V gene TRBV19 combines with J gene TRBJ2-4; 8 positions match TRBD2. The CDR3 sequence is 16 residues long. CDR1 LNHDA and CDR2 SQIVND come from the germline V gene (reference sequence). CDR3 sequence reads: CASSSSWGSGGQPQYF. The covered CDR3 bases are TGTGCCAGTAGTTCCTCGTGGGGCTCGGGAGGGCAGCCT.

As regards this clone: One end of the junction does not line up with germline, which may come from a read error. The CDR3 end is not reached by the read, which stops 3 residues before it; the germline J gene fills it in. This chain connects TRBV18 to TRBJ2-1; the match to TRBD1 covers 8 bases. Germline CDR1 reads KGHSH; CDR2 reads LQKENI. The CDR3 is made up of 19 amino acids. This CDR3 is CATSPINYLDRASYNEQFF. The DNA read from the CDR3 is TGTGCCACCTCACCAATAAACTATCTGGACAGGGCCTCCTACAATGAG.

For this clone: The read gets to within 3 residues of the CDR3 end, and the germline J gene fills in the rest. The chain uses TRBV4-1 and TRBJ1-1; D gene unclear. The length of the CDR3 is 11 residues. Germline V gene sequence: CDR1 MGHRA, CDR2 YSYEKL. The DNA read from the CDR3 is TGCACCAACAGCCTAAGGGTGAAA. Its translation is CTNSLRVK. In full, the CDR3 reads CTNSLRVKAFF.

A word on this clone: The observed sequence ends 3 residues before the CDR3 terminus, with the missing tail filled in from the germline J gene. V is TRBV5-1 and J is TRBJ2-7, with 8 positions matching TRBD2. This CDR3 is built from 15 residues. V shed 1 base, J shed 2 bases, and the junction held 5 bases outside the gene matches. The germline V gene has CDR1 SGHRS and CDR2 YFSETQ. CDR3 protein: CASSLSGSGTYEQYF. CDR3 DNA (partial): TGCGCCAGCAGCTTGAGTGGTAGCGGGACCTACGAG.

Comments on this clone: The CDR3 end is not reached by the read, which stops 3 residues before it; the germline J gene fills it in. This sequence joins TRBV29-1 and TRBJ2-6; 7 nucleotides align to TRBD1. The CDR3 has 16 amino acids. V shed 1 base and J 4 bases; nucleotides not matched to a gene: 7. CDR1 and CDR2 from the germline V gene are SQVTM and ANQGSEA. CDR3 DNA (partial): TGCAGCGTTGAAGGGACAGGTTCTCTGGGGGCCAACGTC. Translation: CSVEGTGSLGANV. The CDR3 in full is CSVEGTGSLGANVLTF. Together with reference TRBV29-1 and TRBJ2-6, the CDR3 gives the full variable domain: SAVISQKPSRDICQRGTSLTIQCQVDSQVTMMFWYRQQPGQSLTLIATANQGSEATYESGFVIDKFPISRPNLTFSTLTVSNMSPEDSSIYLCSVEGTGSLGANVLTFGAGSRLTVL.

Concerning this clone itself: The CDR3 end falls 3 residues outside the read, so it is completed with the germline J gene. The chain recombines TRBV20-1 with TRBJ2-3; tentative D call: TRBD1 (7 bases). The CDR3 has 15 residues. Looked up from germline, CDR1 is DFQATT and CDR2 is SNEGSKA (reference sequence). V was shortened by 6 bases and J by 2 bases, with 18 bases between the two germline ends. The DNA read from the CDR3 is TGCAGTGCCAAGCAGACAGGGACTTTCACAGATACG. It codes for CSAKQTGTFTDT. The entire CDR3 is CSAKQTGTFTDTQYF.

About this clone: From the germline J gene comes the end of the CDR3, since the read stops 3 residues before it. The chain combines TRBV2 with TRBJ2-5; 11 nucleotides align to TRBD1. J lost 4 bases, V lost 7 bases, and 5 bases had no gene match. CDR1 and CDR2 (germline): SNHLY, FYNNEI. This CDR3 comprises 14 residues. CDR3 in amino acids: CASMGQGGRETQYF. CDR3 DNA, as far as it was read: TGTGCCAGCATGGGACAGGGGGGGAGAGAGACC.

Notes on this clone: The CDR3 goes on 3 residues after the read ends, and that part is filled in from the germline J gene. The J gene is TRBJ1-4, the V gene TRBV3-1 (or the pseudogene TRBV3-2); 11 bases are shared with TRBD1. This CDR3 region has 14 residues. The V and J ends lost 7 bases and 7 bases, in that order; junction bases with no gene match: 5. Germline V lookup: CDR1 LGHDT, CDR2 YNNKEL (reference sequence). The CDR3 bases that were read are TGTGCCAGCACCCACGGGACAGGGGGTGAAAAA. It encodes CASTHGTGGEK. The whole CDR3 protein is CASTHGTGGEKLFF.

To note about this clone: The read terminates 3 residues before the CDR3 end, so the remaining end is supplied by the germline J gene. The rearrangement uses TRBV5-6 and TRBJ2-4, with D possibly matching TRBD1 (6 bases). Germline CDR1 and CDR2: SGHDT and YYEEEE. The CDR3 is made up of 13 amino acids. CDR3 sequence: CASSSRGPQPQYF. CDR3 bases read: TGTGCCAGCAGTAGCAGGGGCCCTCAGCCT. Using reference TRBV5-6 and TRBJ2-4 for the parts outside the CDR3, the full variable domain is DAGVTQSPTHLIKTRGQQVTLRCSPKSGHDTVSWYQQALGQGPQFIFQYYEEEERQRGNFPDRFSGHQFPNYSSELNVNALLLGDSALYLCASSSRGPQPQYFGAGTRLSVL.

A remark on this clone: The read ends 3 residues early relative to the CDR3; the germline J gene fills the gap. The chain employs TRBV20-1 and TRBJ2-7, with 8 positions matching TRBD1. Germline-derived CDR1 and CDR2 are DFQATT and SNEGSKA (reference sequence). The V and J ends lost 1 base and 2 bases, in that order; junction bases with no gene match: 4. The CDR3 is made up of 14 amino acids. Partial CDR3 DNA: TGCAGTGCTAGAGGGGACAGGACCGCCTACGAG. It is translated as CSARGDRTAYE. In full, the CDR3 is CSARGDRTAYEQYF.

As for this clone: The read stops 3 residues short of the end of the CDR3; the missing end is completed from the germline J gene. The chain carries TRBV7-8 and TRBJ1-1; D may be TRBD1 (6 bases). In germline, CDR1 is SGHVS, CDR2 FQNEAQ. Trimming stripped 5 bases from V and 4 bases from J, with 17 bases between. The CDR3 is made up of 15 amino acids. The CDR3 is CASSPRQESTTEAFF. The sequenced part of the CDR3 DNA is TGTGCCAGCAGCCCCCGACAGGAAAGTACCACTGAA.

About this clone: The read ends 3 residues shy of where the CDR3 ends; the end is completed using the germline J gene. The chain is built from TRBV6-2 or TRBV6-3 and TRBJ1-2, with a weak D call TRBD1 (6 bases). There are 14 residues in the CDR3. In germline, CDR1 is MNHEY, CDR2 SVGEGT. Here the CDR3 reads CASSRTGFGDDYTF. The covered CDR3 bases are TGTGCCAGCAGCCGAACAGGGTTCGGGGACGAC.

A remark on this clone: From the germline J gene comes the end of the CDR3, since the read stops 3 residues before it. The V gene is TRBV30, the J gene TRBJ1-2; D gene uncertain. Germline CDR1 and CDR2: GTSNPN and SVGIG (reference sequence). The CDR3 has 12 residues. CDR3 amino acids: CAWTGSGDTYTF. The sequenced part of the CDR3 DNA is TGTGCCTGGACAGGATCCGGAGATACC. Based on the CDR3 plus reference TRBV30 and TRBJ1-2, the full variable domain is SQTIHQWPATLVQPVGSPLSLECTVEGTSNPNLYWYRQAAGRGLQLLFYSVGIGQISSEVPQNLSASRPQDRQFILSSKKLLLSDSGFYLCAWTGSGDTYTFGSGTRLTVV.

On this clone: The CDR3 goes on 3 residues after the read ends, and that part is filled in from the germline J gene. This chain links TRBV23-1 with TRBJ1-2; weak D call: TRBD1 (5 bases). TRBV23-1 is identified as an open reading frame with a role that is uncertain. This CDR3 is 15 amino acids long. Trimming took 3 bases from V and 6 from J, leaving 17 bases between them. The CDR3 loop reads CASSQGQAGRDGYTF. The part of the CDR3 DNA that was read is TGCGCCAGCAGTCAGGGGCAGGCAGGGAGGGATGGC.

Worth noting for this clone: The read ends 3 residues before the CDR3 terminus; that terminus is restored from the germline J gene. The rearrangement uses TRBV2 and TRBJ2-2; TRBD2 is a possible D gene (6 bases). CDR3 length: 14 amino acids. The germline gives CDR1 SNHLY, CDR2 FYNNEI. The ends were cut back, 7 bases at V and 4 bases at J, with 13 bases in the middle. CDR3 sequence reads: CASKTERATGELFF. The covered CDR3 bases are TGTGCCAGCAAAACGGAGCGGGCCACCGGGGAG.

Details on this clone: The read terminates 3 residues ahead of where the CDR3 ends, so the germline J gene completes it. This chain connects TRBV18 to TRBJ2-5; D may be TRBD1 (5 bases). The CDR3 has 18 amino acids. V was shortened by 0 bases and J by 2 bases, with 19 bases between the two germline ends. CDR1 is KGHSH, CDR2 LQKENI, per germline. This chain's CDR3 is CASSPPNRPTWSQETQYF. Incomplete CDR3 DNA: TGTGCCAGCTCACCACCGAACAGGCCAACTTGGTCACAAGAGACC.

Note on this clone: The read gets to within 3 residues of the CDR3 end, and the germline J gene fills in the rest. Other DNA sequences within the sample encode an identical CDR3. This rearrangement joins TRBV6-2 or TRBV6-3 to TRBJ1-2; 10 nucleotides align to TRBD1. This CDR3 spans 16 amino acids. The V gene's germline CDR1 is MNHEY and CDR2 SVGEGT. V was clipped by 7 bases and J by 3 bases; unmatched bases: 11. The CDR3 loop reads CASNPLTGGVYYGYTF. Incomplete CDR3 DNA: TGTGCCAGCAATCCTTTGACAGGGGGCGTTTACTATGGC.

For this clone: The read terminates 3 residues before the CDR3 end, so the remaining end is supplied by the germline J gene. The chain links TRBV7-3 to TRBJ1-5, with D perhaps TRBD1 (6 bases). The germline V gene encodes CDR1 SGHTA and CDR2 FQGTGA. V gave up 5 bases and J gave up 8 bases, with 13 bases separating them. CDR3 length equals 13 residues. The part of the CDR3 DNA that was read is TGTGCCAGCAGCCCGCAGGGGCGAGAGCCC. Translating gives CASSPQGREP. The full CDR3 protein is CASSPQGREPQHF.

A remark on this clone: With the read ending 3 residues before the CDR3 end, the germline J gene is used to fill in that end. J is TRBJ2-4 and V is TRBV6-2 or TRBV6-3; 9 bases align to TRBD2. The CDR3 has 15 residues. CDR1 and CDR2 from the germline V gene are MNHEY and SVGEGT. CDR3 sequence reads: CASSVSGGGRETQYF. CDR3 bases read: TGTGCCAGCAGTGTTAGCGGGGGCGGTCGAGAGACT.

The CDR3 here is CATSASRGEKLFF. CDR3 DNA (partial): TGTGCCACCTCAGCGAGTCGAGGTGAAAAA. The chain joins TRBV19 to TRBJ1-4; D remains ambiguous. The CDR3 end is not reached by the read, which stops 3 residues before it; the germline J gene fills it in. The V end was cut by 10 bases, the J end by 7 bases, with 16 bases between. Germline CDR1 and CDR2: LNHDA and SQIVND (reference sequence). CDR3 size: 13 residues.

On this clone: Read coverage stops 3 residues before the CDR3 terminus; the germline J gene supplies the remainder. The J gene is TRBJ2-5, the V gene TRBV19; D gene ambiguous. V dropped 3 bases and J dropped 2 bases, with 13 bases sitting between them. There are 15 residues in the CDR3. Germline V CDR1 and CDR2: LNHDA, SQIVND (reference sequence). The chain's CDR3 is CASSMMSPGQETQYF. The covered CDR3 bases are TGTGCCAGTAGTATGATGTCCCCCGGGCAAGAGACC.

A note on this clone: Sequencing ends 3 residues short of the CDR3 end; the germline J gene provides the rest. The V call is TRBV29-1, the J call TRBJ1-2, with D perhaps TRBD1 (5 bases). The CDR3 sequence is 13 residues long. Germline V gene data show CDR1 as SQVTM and CDR2 as ANQGSEA. The CDR3 DNA, read in part, is TGCAGCGTTGGTGGCAGGGTCGGAGGTGAC. Its translation is CSVGGRVGGD. In full, the CDR3 is CSVGGRVGGDYTF.